Following are 19 T cell receptor beta chains from one sample sequenced in a study of shared clonotypes between healthy human individuals. Assay used: immunoSEQ multiplex PCR; TCRdb lists only in-frame clones, some missing. The sample shows 2.3 million or so clones, approximately 93% of them seen only once. What was sequenced was naive CD4+ T cells from PBMCs. Specified subset: CD45RA+ positively selected. Receptor source: a man younger than 35 in good health. Some clones in this sample may be carry-over from other donors' samples.

The table lists this clone with a count of one. V is TRBV27 and J is TRBJ2-7; maybe TRBD2 (6 bases). Looked up from germline, CDR1 is MNHEY and CDR2 is SMNVEV (reference sequence). The CDR3 is 14 residues long. Trimming stripped 6 bases from V and 0 bases from J, with 12 bases between. CDR3 coding DNA: TGTGCCAGCAGGAGCGTAGCGGCCTCCTACGAGCAGTACTTC. Protein product: CASRSVAASYEQYF.

The chain joins TRBV7-2 to TRBJ2-2; no clear D. Trimming stripped 3 bases from V and 1 base from J, with 6 bases between. The length of the CDR3 is 14 residues. Germline CDR1 is SGHTA and CDR2 is FQGNSA. The CDR3 protein is CASSFVGNTGELFF. The CDR3 nucleotides are TGTGCCAGCAGCTTCGTAGGGAACACCGGGGAGCTGTTTTTT.

The chain employs TRBV5-1 and TRBJ2-3; a weak D match, TRBD2 (6 bases). The germline gives CDR1 SGHRS, CDR2 YFSETQ. V was cut by 4 bases and J by 0 bases, with 15 bases left in between. This CDR3 has 16 amino acids. The DNA of the CDR3 is TGCGCCAGCAGCGGGCAACTAGCTCTGAGCACAGATACGCAGTATTTT. It is translated as CASSGQLALSTDTQYF.

This chain connects TRBV5-4 to TRBJ2-1; D might be TRBD1 (6 bases). The CDR3 extends over 17 amino acids. Trimming shortened V by 0 bases and J by 3 bases, and 16 bases separated the two germline ends. The germline V gene encodes CDR1 SGHNT and CDR2 YYREEE (reference sequence). CDR3 DNA sequence: TGTGCCAGCAGCTTGGATGCCGGGACACAAAGCTACAATGAGCAGTTCTTC. Translation: CASSLDAGTQSYNEQFF.

The chain carries TRBV30 and TRBJ1-1; TRBD1 aligns across 7 bases. Germline CDR1 and CDR2: GTSNPN and SVGIG (reference sequence). The CDR3 is 14 residues long. The V gene end was trimmed by 4 bases and the J gene end by 3 bases; junction bases not matched to a gene: 8. CDR3 coding DNA: TGTGCCTGGACTGGCAGGGGGAGGTACACTGAAGCTTTCTTT. Its translation: CAWTGRGRYTEAFF.

A note on this clone: In the same sample, other DNA sequences code for this CDR3. The rearrangement links TRBV9 to TRBJ1-1, with TRBD1 as a possible D gene (5 bases). The CDR3 contains 13 residues. Germline lookup yields CDR1 SGDLS and CDR2 YYNGEE. The germline V and J ends were trimmed by 0 bases and 3 bases, with 6 bases remaining between them. CDR3: CASSVARDTEAFF. In DNA form, the CDR3 reads TGTGCCAGCAGCGTAGCCAGGGACACTGAAGCTTTCTTT.

A single count supports this clone. V usage is TRBV5-1 and J usage is TRBJ1-1; perhaps TRBD1 as D (5 bases). Germline-derived CDR1 and CDR2 are SGHRS and YFSETQ. V lost 3 bases to trimming and J lost 3 bases, with 12 bases between them. There are 14 residues in the CDR3. The CDR3 nucleotides are TGCGCCAGCAGCTCCGGGGGGTCTGACACTGAAGCTTTCTTT. The encoded protein is CASSSGGSDTEAFF.

J is TRBJ1-4 and V is TRBV5-1; unclear D gene. V was pared by 4 bases and J by 0 bases, with 10 bases between. Germline CDR1 and CDR2: SGHRS and YFSETQ. This CDR3 spans 15 amino acids. The CDR3 sequence is CASSPDGTTNEKLFF. As DNA, the CDR3 is TGCGCCAGCAGCCCGGACGGAACAACTAATGAAAAACTGTTTTTT. The full variable domain, its missing parts supplied by reference TRBV5-1 and TRBJ1-4, is KAGVTQTPRYLIKTRGQQVTLSCSPISGHRSVSWYQQTPGQGLQFLFEYFSETQRNKGNFPGRFSGRQFSNSRSEMNVSTLELGDSALYLCASSPDGTTNEKLFFGSGTQLSVL.

This chain uses TRBV28 with TRBJ1-1; D remains ambiguous. V lost 4 bases to trimming and J lost 0 bases, with 9 bases between them. CDR1 is MDHEN, CDR2 SYDVKM, per germline. The CDR3 has 14 residues. The CDR3, as DNA: TGTGCCAGCAGTTCCGGACTGGTGAACACTGAAGCTTTCTTT. This encodes CASSSGLVNTEAFF. The variable domain in full, with the rest retrieved from reference TRBV28 and TRBJ1-1, is DVKVTQSSRYLVKRTGEKVFLECVQDMDHENMFWYRQDPGLGLRLIYFSYDVKMKEKGDIPEGYSVSREKKERFSLILESASTNQTSMYLCASSSGLVNTEAFFGQGTRLTVV.

This clone has only a few counts. Other DNA sequences in the same sample also yield this CDR3. This chain links TRBV29-1 with TRBJ1-1; possibly TRBD1 for D (5 bases). The CDR3 covers 13 residues. Trimming cost V 3 bases and J 0 bases, with 8 bases left between them. CDR1 is SQVTM and CDR2 is ANQGSEA in the germline V gene. CDR3 nucleotides: TGCAGCGTTGACAGGGCCATGAACACTGAAGCTTTCTTT. This sequence encodes CSVDRAMNTEAFF.

This sequence joins TRBV7-2 and TRBJ2-7; D gene unclear. V lost 5 bases, J lost 1 base, and 15 bases lay in between. CDR1 SGHTA and CDR2 FQGNSA come from the germline V gene. The CDR3 covers 15 residues. The CDR3 region has the DNA TGTGCCAGCAGCCCCCGTGTGAGAGGTTCCTACGAGCAGTACTTC. Its translation is CASSPRVRGSYEQYF.

This rearrangement joins TRBV5-1 to TRBJ2-2; possibly TRBD1 or TRBD2 for D (5 bases each). Looked up from germline, CDR1 is SGHRS and CDR2 is YFSETQ. CDR3 length equals 15 residues. V was trimmed by 4 bases and J by 7 bases, leaving 17 bases between them. This CDR3 is CASSTEGTYHGELFF. CDR3 coding DNA: TGCGCCAGCAGCACAGAAGGGACCTACCACGGGGAGCTGTTTTTT.

The chain carries TRBV9 and TRBJ2-5; D is undetermined. V gave up 0 bases and J gave up 4 bases, with 10 bases separating them. CDR1 SGDLS and CDR2 YYNGEE come from the germline V gene. This CDR3 is built from 14 residues. The CDR3: CASSVDPQAETQYF. CDR3 nucleotides: TGTGCCAGCAGCGTAGACCCCCAGGCAGAGACCCAGTACTTC. The variable domain in full, completed from reference TRBV9 and TRBJ2-5, reads DSGVTQTPKHLITATGQRVTLRCSPRSGDLSVYWYQQSLDQGLQFLIQYYNGEERAKGNILERFSAQQFPDLHSELNLSSLELGDSALYFCASSVDPQAETQYFGPGTRLLVL.

The chain couples TRBV29-1 to TRBJ1-2; D is undetermined. This CDR3 is built from 12 residues. Trimming removed 4 bases from V and 8 bases from J, with 14 bases in between. Germline CDR1 SQVTM, CDR2 ANQGSEA. CDR3 region: CSVAGQAFGYTF. The CDR3 nucleotides are TGCAGCGTTGCCGGGCAGGCCTTCGGCTACACCTTC.

J is TRBJ2-3 and V is TRBV5-4; D may be TRBD2 (7 bases). Trimming removed 4 bases from V and 5 bases from J, with 17 bases in between. Germline loops: CDR1 SGHNT, CDR2 YYREEE (reference sequence). The CDR3 sequence is 15 residues long. The CDR3 sequence is CASSPGWRGGDTQYF. Written as DNA, the CDR3 is TGTGCCAGCAGCCCCGGTTGGAGGGGGGGAGATACGCAGTATTTT.

The chain uses TRBV28 and TRBJ2-1; the D is unclear. The V gene lost 7 bases and the J gene lost 2 bases, with 6 bases spanning the gap. The CDR3 has 12 residues. CDR1 and CDR2 (germline): MDHEN, SYDVKM. CDR3 protein: CASTKPYNEQFF. The CDR3 nucleotides read TGTGCCAGCACCAAGCCCTACAATGAGCAGTTCTTC. Looking up the rest from reference TRBV28 and TRBJ2-1 gives the full variable domain: DVKVTQSSRYLVKRTGEKVFLECVQDMDHENMFWYRQDPGLGLRLIYFSYDVKMKEKGDIPEGYSVSREKKERFSLILESASTNQTSMYLCASTKPYNEQFFGPGTRLTVL.

This clone was counted once. The chain couples TRBV28 to TRBJ2-1; D unresolved. The CDR3 extends over 15 amino acids. Germline values: CDR1 MDHEN, CDR2 SYDVKM. V was cut by 5 bases and J by 0 bases, with 11 bases left in between. The CDR3 here is CASSPPGYSYNEQFF. The CDR3 nucleotides are TGTGCCAGCAGTCCCCCGGGTTACTCCTACAATGAGCAGTTCTTC.

The rearrangement joins TRBV2 to TRBJ2-1; no definite D call. V lost 7 bases, J lost 4 bases, and 8 bases lay in between. This CDR3 has 12 amino acids. Germline assignment: CDR1 SNHLY and CDR2 FYNNEI. This CDR3 is CASTSGYNEQFF. CDR3 DNA: TGTGCCAGCACCTCCGGTTACAATGAGCAGTTCTTC.

The chain carries TRBV4-2 and TRBJ2-7; D is unresolved. V dropped 1 base and J dropped 7 bases, with 17 bases sitting between them. CDR3 length: 15 residues. Per the germline V gene, CDR1 is LGHNA and CDR2 is YNFKEQ. The chain's CDR3 is CASSQVVAAPWEQYF. In DNA form, the CDR3 reads TGTGCCAGCAGCCAAGTCGTCGCAGCGCCTTGGGAGCAGTACTTC.